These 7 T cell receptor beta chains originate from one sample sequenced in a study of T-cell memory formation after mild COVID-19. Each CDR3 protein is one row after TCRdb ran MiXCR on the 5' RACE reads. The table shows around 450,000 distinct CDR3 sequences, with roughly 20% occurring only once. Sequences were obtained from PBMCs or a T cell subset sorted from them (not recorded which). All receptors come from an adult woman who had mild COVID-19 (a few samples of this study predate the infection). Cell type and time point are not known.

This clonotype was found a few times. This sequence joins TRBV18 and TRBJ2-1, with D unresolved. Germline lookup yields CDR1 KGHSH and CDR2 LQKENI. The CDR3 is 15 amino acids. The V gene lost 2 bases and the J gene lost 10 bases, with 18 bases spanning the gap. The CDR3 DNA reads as TGTGCCAGCTCACCAGTGGGGTCCATGGATGGGGAGCAGTTCTTC. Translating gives CASSPVGSMDGEQFF.

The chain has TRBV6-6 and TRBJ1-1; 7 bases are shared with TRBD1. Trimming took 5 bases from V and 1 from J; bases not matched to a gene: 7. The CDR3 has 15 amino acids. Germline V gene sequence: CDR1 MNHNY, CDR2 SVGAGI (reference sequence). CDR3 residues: CASSIPGQRNTEAFF. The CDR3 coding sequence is TGTGCCAGCAGTATACCGGGACAGAGGAACACTGAAGCTTTCTTT.

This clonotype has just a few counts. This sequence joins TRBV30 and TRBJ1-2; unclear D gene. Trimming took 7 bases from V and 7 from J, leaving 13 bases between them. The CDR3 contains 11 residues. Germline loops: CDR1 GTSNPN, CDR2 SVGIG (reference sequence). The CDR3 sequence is CAYRGFVGYTF. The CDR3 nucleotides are TGTGCCTACCGAGGGTTTGTTGGCTACACCTTC. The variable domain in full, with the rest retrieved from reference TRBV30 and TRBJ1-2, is SQTIHQWPATLVQPVGSPLSLECTVEGTSNPNLYWYRQAAGRGLQLLFYSVGIGQISSEVPQNLSASRPQDRQFILSSKKLLLSDSGFYLCAYRGFVGYTFGSGTRLTVV.

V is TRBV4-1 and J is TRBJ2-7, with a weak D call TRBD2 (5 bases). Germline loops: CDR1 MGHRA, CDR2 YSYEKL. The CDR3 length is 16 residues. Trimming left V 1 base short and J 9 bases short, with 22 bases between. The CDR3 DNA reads TGCGCCAGCAGCCAAGTTAGAGGGTCGGACCGCCTGGGGCAGTACTTC. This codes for CASSQVRGSDRLGQYF.

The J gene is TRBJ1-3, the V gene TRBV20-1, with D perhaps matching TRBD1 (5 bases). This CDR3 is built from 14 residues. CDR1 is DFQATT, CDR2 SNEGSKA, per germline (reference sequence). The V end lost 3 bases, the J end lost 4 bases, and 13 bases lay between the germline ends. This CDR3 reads CSASDSAEGNTIYF. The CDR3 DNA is TGCAGTGCTAGCGACAGCGCAGAGGGAAACACCATATATTTT.

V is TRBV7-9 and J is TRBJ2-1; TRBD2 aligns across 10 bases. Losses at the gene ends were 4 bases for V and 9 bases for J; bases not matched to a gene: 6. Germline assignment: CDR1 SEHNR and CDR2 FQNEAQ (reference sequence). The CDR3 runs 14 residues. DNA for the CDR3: TGTGCCAGCAGCTGGGGGACTAGCGTTGGTGAGCAGTTCTTC. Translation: CASSWGTSVGEQFF. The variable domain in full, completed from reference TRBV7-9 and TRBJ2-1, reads DTGVSQNPRHKITKRGQNVTFRCDPISEHNRLYWYRQTLGQGPEFLTYFQNEAQLEKSRLLSDRFSAERPKGSFSTLEIQRTEQGDSAMYLCASSWGTSVGEQFFGPGTRLTVL.

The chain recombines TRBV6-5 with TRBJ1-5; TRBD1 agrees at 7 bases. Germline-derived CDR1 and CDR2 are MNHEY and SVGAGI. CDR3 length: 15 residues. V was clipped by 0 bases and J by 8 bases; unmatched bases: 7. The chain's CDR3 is CASSYSRGGGKPQHF. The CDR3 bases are TGTGCCAGCAGTTACTCGAGAGGGGGCGGGAAGCCCCAGCATTTT.